This T cell receptor beta chain was obtained from a study of beta chain features in type 1 diabetes. The study's findings and limits: Naive, central memory and Treg TCRB repertoires seemed to resemble each other more closely in patients than they did in healthy donors. Shortening that was moderate but significant affected the TCRB CDR3s of Type 1 diabetes patients in all four CD4+ subsets. When VDJ junctions were examined, type 1 diabetes patients showed fewer insertions and more deletions.

Comments on this clone: The antigen is unknown.

Germline V gene lookup returns CDR1 SEHNR and CDR2 FQNEAQ (reference sequence). Trimming removed 2 bases at V and 7 bases at J, with 12 bases between. The CDR3 spans 13 residues. cDNA synthesis used the whole RNA isolate, giving expressed TCRB sequences. Measured with immunoSEQ multiplex PCR; TCRdb has only the in-frame clones, and not every one. In the table there are about 160,000 clones, about a tenth of which are singletons. Material: central memory CD4+ T cells from blood. This clonotype was sampled from a man aged 25 to 40 with type 1 diabetes. The gene calls are TRBV7-9 and TRBJ2-7, with D possibly matching TRBD2 (6 bases). The CDR3 region has the DNA TGTGCCAGCAGCTTATCTTCGGGGAGGGAGCAGTACTTC. Its protein product is CASSLSSGREQYF. The full variable domain, its missing parts supplied by reference TRBV7-9 and TRBJ2-7, is DTGVSQNPRHKITKRGQNVTFRCDPISEHNRLYWYRQTLGQGPEFLTYFQNEAQLEKSRLLSDRFSAERPKGSFSTLEIQRTEQGDSAMYLCASSLSSGREQYFGPGTRLTVT.